This T cell receptor beta chain appears in the sequencing data of a study of control samples from healthy donors and cancer patients. Sequenced by immunoSEQ multiplex PCR; TCRdb stores in-frame clones only, minus some. The profile shows 350,000 to 450,000 clones, around 90% of them singletons. J was trimmed by 0 bases and V by 4 bases; bases with no gene match: 15. There are 20 residues in the CDR3. Germline V gene lookup returns CDR1 MDHEN and CDR2 SYDVKM. The chain uses TRBV28 and TRBJ2-6; 7 nucleotides line up with TRBD1. This receptor was taken from a man between 35 and 55 years old with head and neck cancer. The sequencing input was PBMCs. CDR3 in amino acids: CASSSTRPGQVLSGANVLTF. CDR3 nucleotide sequence: TGTGCCAGCAGTTCAACACGTCCAGGACAGGTGCTCTCTGGGGCCAACGTCCTGACTTTC.